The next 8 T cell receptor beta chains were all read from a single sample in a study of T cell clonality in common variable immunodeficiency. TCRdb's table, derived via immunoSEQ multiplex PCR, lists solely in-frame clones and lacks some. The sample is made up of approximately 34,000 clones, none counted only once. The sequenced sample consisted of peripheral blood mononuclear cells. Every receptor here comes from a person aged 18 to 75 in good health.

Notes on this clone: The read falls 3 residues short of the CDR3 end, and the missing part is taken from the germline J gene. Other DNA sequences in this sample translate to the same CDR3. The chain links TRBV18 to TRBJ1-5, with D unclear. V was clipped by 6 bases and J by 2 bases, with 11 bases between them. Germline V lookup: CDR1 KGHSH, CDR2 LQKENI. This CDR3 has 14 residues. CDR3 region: CASSPAGGNQPQHF. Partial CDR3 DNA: TGTGCCAGCTCCCCCGCCGGTGGCAATCAGCCC.

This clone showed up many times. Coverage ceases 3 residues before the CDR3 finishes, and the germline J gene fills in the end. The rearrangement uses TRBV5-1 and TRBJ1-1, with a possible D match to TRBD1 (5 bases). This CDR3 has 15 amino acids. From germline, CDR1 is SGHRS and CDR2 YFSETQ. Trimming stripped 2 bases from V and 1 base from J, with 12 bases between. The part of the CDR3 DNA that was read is TGCGCCAGCAGCTTTATGGACAAAGCGAACACTGAA. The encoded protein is CASSFMDKANTE. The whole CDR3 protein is CASSFMDKANTEAFF.

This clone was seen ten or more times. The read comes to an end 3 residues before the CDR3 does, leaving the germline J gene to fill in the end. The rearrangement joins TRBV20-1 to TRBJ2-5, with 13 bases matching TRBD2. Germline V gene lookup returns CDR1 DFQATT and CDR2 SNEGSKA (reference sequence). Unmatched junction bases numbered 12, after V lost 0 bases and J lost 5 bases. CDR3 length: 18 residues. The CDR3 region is CSARESPRTSGRVETQYF. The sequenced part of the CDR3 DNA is TGCAGTGCTAGAGAGTCCCCCCGTACTAGCGGGAGGGTGGAGACC.

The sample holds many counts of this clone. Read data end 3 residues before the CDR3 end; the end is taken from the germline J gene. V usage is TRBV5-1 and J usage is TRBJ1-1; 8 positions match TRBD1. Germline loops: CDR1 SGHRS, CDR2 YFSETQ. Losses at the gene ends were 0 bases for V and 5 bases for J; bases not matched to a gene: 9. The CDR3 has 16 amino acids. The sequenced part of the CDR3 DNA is TGCGCCAGCAGCTTGGGGCAGGGGGCATTGGGAACTGAA. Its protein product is CASSLGQGALGTE. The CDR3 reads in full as CASSLGQGALGTEAFF.

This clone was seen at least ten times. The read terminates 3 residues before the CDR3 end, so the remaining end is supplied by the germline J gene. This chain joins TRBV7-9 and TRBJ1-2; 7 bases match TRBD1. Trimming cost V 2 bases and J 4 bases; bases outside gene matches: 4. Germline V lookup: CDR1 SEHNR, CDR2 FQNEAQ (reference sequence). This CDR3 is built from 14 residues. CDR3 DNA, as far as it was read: TGTGCCAGCAGCTTAAGAGGGGGCGTCTATGGC. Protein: CASSLRGGVYG. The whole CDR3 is CASSLRGGVYGYTF.

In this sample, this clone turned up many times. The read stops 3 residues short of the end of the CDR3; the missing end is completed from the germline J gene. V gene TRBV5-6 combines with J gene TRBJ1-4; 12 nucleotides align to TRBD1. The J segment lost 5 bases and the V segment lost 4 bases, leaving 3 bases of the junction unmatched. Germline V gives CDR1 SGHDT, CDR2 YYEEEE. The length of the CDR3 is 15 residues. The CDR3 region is CASSGTGGVNEKLFF. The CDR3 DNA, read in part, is TGTGCCAGCAGCGGGACAGGGGGCGTAAATGAAAAA.

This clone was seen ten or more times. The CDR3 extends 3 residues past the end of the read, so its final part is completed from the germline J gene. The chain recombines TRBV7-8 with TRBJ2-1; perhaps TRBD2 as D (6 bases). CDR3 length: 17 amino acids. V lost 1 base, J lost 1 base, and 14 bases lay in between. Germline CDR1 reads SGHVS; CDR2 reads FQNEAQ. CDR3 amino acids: CASSLVRLATSYNEQFF. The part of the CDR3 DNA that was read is TGTGCCAGCAGCTTAGTTCGGCTAGCGACTTCCTACAATGAG.

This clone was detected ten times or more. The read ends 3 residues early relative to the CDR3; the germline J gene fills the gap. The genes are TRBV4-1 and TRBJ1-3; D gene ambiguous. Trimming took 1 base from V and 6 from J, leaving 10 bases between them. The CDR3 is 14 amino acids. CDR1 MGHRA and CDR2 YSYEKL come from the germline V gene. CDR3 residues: CASSQGTVENTIYF. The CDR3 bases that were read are TGCGCCAGCAGCCAAGGTACAGTTGAAAACACC.